Listed below are T cell receptor beta chains from one sample, sequenced in a study of post-analysis software for immune sequencing data. TCRdb itself ran the PCR reads through MiXCR, one entry per CDR3 protein. The sample records hundreds of thousands of distinct CDR3 sequences, around 27% being singletons. Input material: blood. The receptor source for this set is a girl aged 5-17 years with multiple sclerosis. The conserved cysteine and the conserved F or W are not part of the CDR3 here.

V: TRBV5-4
J: TRBJ1-6
CDR3: ASSLPGWPLH

V: TRBV5-1
J: TRBJ2-5
CDR3: ASRPIIGTEQETQY

V: TRBV12-3/TRBV12-4
J: TRBJ2-1
CDR3: ASSHGGSSNEQF

V: TRBV12-3/TRBV12-4
J: TRBJ2-7
CDR3: ASAFGDEQY

V: TRBV12-3/TRBV12-4
J: TRBJ2-7
CDR3: ASSTGTPYEQY

V: TRBV20-1
J: TRBJ2-3
CDR3: SASGTDQITDTQY

V: TRBV6-1
J: TRBJ2-3
CDR3: ASSDATRPNTDTQY

V: TRBV7-9
J: TRBJ2-1
CDR3: ASSLVNGREQF

V: TRBV7-9
J: TRBJ2-5
CDR3: SSSALETQY

V: TRBV7-9
J: TRBJ2-7
CDR3: ASTLEGLAYEQY

V: TRBV10-3
J: TRBJ2-3
CDR3: AIGRQGGSTDTQY

V: TRBV25-1
J: TRBJ2-5
CDR3: ASSLSNEETQY

V: TRBV28
J: TRBJ2-4
CDR3: ASSVGQTKNIQY

V: TRBV7-2
J: TRBJ2-5
CDR3: ASSRSGSSETQY

V: TRBV7-2
J: TRBJ2-1
CDR3: ASSPELFRWDEQF

V: TRBV7-2
J: TRBJ2-1
CDR3: ASSQLGGIAGGGNEQF

V: TRBV24-1
J: TRBJ2-3
CDR3: ATSDVLAGGPDTQY

V: TRBV4-1
J: TRBJ2-3
CDR3: ASSQVDTLSTDTQY

V: TRBV5-1
J: TRBJ2-1
CDR3: ASSSHRQGALGEQF

V: TRBV6-2/TRBV6-3
J: TRBJ1-5
CDR3: ASSRPGTGVNQPQH

V: TRBV2
J: TRBJ2-7
CDR3: ASSDALFYEQY

V: TRBV11-2
J: TRBJ1-1
CDR3: ASNSPKGIGRSTEAF